This T cell receptor (beta chain) is drawn from a study of blood T cell repertoires in COVID-19. Whole-study context: COVID-19 samples from acute and convalescent phases originated in the United States, Italy and Spain.

The data were produced by immunoSEQ multiplex PCR, yet TCRdb's version contains in-frame clones alone and is incomplete. The sample lists a few hundred thousand clones; 85% were seen once. V was clipped by 4 bases and J by 8 bases; unmatched bases: 10. The germline V gene encodes CDR1 SGHTS and CDR2 YDEGEE. This CDR3 is built from 16 residues. The sample holds one count of this clone. The rearrangement uses TRBV5-8 and TRBJ1-6; 9 bases align to TRBD1. The clonotype comes from a young woman with acute or convalescent COVID-19. The sample consisted of peripheral blood. CDR3 bases: TGTGCCAGCAGCCTGGGACAGGGAGAAGTTTATTCACCCCTCCACTTT. This encodes CASSLGQGEVYSPLHF.